This TCR beta chain originates from a study of vaccination effects on CD4 cells after COVID-19. Looking at the study overall: Late post-vaccine samples came at days +241, +227 and +161 respectively.

Germline-derived CDR1 and CDR2 are SGHNT and YYREEE (reference sequence). V was shortened by 4 bases and J by 0 bases, with 10 bases between the two germline ends. CDR3 length: 15 amino acids. The table lists this clone with a few counts. What it binds is unknown. Expansion with viral peptide pools was applied to antigen-specific CD4+ T cells by the ViraFEST assay prior to sequencing. Isolation of CD4+ T cells took place after approximately ten days of culture. This individual contracted SARS-CoV-2 between March and December 2020, as verified by PCR. Each person got two doses of an mRNA SARS-CoV-2 vaccine, BNT162b2 or mRNA-1273. The culture medium for a few million PBMC per well included around 10 IU/ml IL-2 and about 10 ug/ml peptides. Each culture had half its medium swapped for IL-2 medium on days 3 and 7. TCRdb's table, derived via immunoSEQ multiplex PCR, lists solely in-frame clones and lacks some. The repertoire has 15,000 to 20,000 clones, around 80% of them found once; the top ten carry approximately 21%.

The TCR originated in a human donor who had a prior SARS-CoV-2 infection. The sequenced sample was CD4+ T cells from PBMCs cultured with SARS-CoV-2 spike peptides, obtained after COVID-19 vaccination. The V and J genes are TRBV5-4 and TRBJ2-2, with D possibly TRBD2 on 6 matching bases. The CDR3 here is CASSPAGTNTGELFF. The DNA of the CDR3 is TGTGCCAGCAGCCCAGCGGGCACGAACACCGGGGAGCTGTTTTTT. The whole variable domain, remainder taken from reference TRBV5-4 and TRBJ2-2, is ETGVTQSPTHLIKTRGQQVTLRCSSQSGHNTVSWYQQALGQGPQFIFQYYREEENGRGNFPPRFSGLQFPNYSSELNVNALELDDSALYLCASSPAGTNTGELFFGEGSRLTVL.